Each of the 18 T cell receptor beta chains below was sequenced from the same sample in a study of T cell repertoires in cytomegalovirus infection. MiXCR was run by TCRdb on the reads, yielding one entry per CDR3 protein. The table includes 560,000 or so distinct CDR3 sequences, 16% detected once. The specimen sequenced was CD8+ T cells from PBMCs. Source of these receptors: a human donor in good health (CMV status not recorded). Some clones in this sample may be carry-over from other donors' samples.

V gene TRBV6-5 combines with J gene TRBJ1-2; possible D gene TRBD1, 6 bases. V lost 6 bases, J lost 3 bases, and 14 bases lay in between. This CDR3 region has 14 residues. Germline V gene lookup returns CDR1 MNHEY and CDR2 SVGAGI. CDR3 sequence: CASSPTGNDYGYTF. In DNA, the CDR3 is TGTGCCAGCAGCCCCACAGGGAATGACTATGGCTACACCTTC.

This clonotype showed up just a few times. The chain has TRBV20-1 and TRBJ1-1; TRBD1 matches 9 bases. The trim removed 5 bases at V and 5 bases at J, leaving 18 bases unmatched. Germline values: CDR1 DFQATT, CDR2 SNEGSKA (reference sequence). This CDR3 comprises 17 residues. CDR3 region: CSALPDLFDRGVTEAFF. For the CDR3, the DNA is TGCAGTGCTCTCCCTGACCTGTTTGACAGGGGGGTAACTGAAGCTTTCTTT.

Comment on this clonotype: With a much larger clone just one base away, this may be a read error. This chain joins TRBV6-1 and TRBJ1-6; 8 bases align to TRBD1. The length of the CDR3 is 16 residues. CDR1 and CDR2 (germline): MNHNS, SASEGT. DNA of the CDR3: TGTGTCAGCTCCCCGTCCAGGGGGCCGAATAATTCACCCCTCCACTTT. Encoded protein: CVSSPSRGPNNSPLHF.

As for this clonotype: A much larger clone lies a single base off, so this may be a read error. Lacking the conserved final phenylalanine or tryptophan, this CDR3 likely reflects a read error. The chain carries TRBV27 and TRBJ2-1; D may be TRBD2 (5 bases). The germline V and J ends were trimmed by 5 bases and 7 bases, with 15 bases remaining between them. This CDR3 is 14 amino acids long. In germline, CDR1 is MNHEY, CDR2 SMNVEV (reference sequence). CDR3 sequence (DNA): TGTGCCAGCAGTCCCGGCGGGCTGGGGAATGAGCAGTTCTTA. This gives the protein CASSPGGLGNEQFL.

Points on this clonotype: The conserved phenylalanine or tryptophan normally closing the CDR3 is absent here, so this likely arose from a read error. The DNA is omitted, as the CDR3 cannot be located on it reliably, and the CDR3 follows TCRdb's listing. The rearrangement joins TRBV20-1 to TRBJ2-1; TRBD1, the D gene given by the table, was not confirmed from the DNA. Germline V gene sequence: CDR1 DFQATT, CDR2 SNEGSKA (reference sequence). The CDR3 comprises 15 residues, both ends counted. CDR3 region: CSARGGGVGSNEQLL.

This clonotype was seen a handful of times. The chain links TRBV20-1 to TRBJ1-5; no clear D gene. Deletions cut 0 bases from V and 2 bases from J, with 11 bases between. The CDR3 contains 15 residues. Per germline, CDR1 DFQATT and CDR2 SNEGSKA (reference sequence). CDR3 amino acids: CSARDRESGNQPQHF. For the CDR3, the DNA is TGCAGTGCTAGAGACCGGGAGAGTGGCAATCAGCCCCAGCATTTT.

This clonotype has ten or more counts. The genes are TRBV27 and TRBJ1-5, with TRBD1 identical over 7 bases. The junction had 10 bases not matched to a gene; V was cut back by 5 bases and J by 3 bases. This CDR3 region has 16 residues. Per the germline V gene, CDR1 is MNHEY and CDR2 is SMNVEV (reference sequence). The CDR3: CASSLYSGQFNQPQHF. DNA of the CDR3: TGTGCCAGCAGTCTCTATTCGGGACAGTTCAATCAGCCCCAGCATTTT.

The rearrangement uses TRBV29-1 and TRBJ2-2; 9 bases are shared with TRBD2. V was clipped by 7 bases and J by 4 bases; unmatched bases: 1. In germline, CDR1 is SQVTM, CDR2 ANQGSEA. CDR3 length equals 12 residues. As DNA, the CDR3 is TGCAGCGGCGGGAGGGGCACCGGGGAGCTGTTTTTT. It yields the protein CSGGRGTGELFF.

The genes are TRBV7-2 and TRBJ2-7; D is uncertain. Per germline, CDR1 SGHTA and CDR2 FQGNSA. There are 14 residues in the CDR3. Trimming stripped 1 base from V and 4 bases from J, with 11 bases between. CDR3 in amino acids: CASSLELGPYEQYF. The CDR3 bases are TGTGCCAGCAGCTTAGAGCTAGGCCCTTACGAGCAGTACTTC.

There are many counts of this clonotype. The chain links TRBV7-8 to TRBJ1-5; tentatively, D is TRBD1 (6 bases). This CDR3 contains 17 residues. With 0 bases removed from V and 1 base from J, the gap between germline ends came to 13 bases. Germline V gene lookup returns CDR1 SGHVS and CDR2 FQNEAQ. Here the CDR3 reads CASSLALGAVSNQPQHF. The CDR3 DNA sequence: TGTGCCAGCAGCTTAGCGTTGGGGGCAGTGAGCAATCAGCCCCAGCATTTT.

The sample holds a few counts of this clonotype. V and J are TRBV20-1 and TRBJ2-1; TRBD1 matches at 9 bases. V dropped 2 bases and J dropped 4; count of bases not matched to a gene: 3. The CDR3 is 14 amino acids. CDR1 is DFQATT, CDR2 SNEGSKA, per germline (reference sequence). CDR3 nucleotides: TGCAGTGCTAGAACCGGGACAGGGTACAATGAGCAGTTCTTC. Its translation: CSARTGTGYNEQFF.

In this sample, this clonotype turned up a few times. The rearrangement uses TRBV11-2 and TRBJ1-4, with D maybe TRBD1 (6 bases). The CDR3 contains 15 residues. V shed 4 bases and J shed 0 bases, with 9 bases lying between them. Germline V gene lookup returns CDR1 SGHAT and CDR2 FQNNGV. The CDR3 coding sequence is TGTGCCAGCAGCTGGAACAGGGCAACTAATGAAAAACTGTTTTTT. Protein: CASSWNRATNEKLFF.

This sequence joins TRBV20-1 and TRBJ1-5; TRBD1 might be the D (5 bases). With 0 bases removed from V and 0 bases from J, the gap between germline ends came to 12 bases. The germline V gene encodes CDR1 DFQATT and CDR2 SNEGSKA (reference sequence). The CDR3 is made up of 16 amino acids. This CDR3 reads CSARDLRGPSNQPQHF. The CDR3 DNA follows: TGCAGTGCTAGAGACCTTCGGGGACCTAGCAATCAGCCCCAGCATTTT.

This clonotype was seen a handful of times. This CDR3 reads CASSFRGRGGGTEAFF. For the CDR3, the DNA is TGTGCCAGCAGCTTTAGAGGCAGGGGGGGGGGCACTGAAGCTTTCTTT. This chain joins TRBV7-6 and TRBJ1-1; 7 bases map to TRBD1. This CDR3 comprises 16 residues. In germline, CDR1 is SGHVS, CDR2 FNYEAQ. The V gene end was trimmed by 3 bases and the J gene end by 4 bases; junction bases not matched to a gene: 11.

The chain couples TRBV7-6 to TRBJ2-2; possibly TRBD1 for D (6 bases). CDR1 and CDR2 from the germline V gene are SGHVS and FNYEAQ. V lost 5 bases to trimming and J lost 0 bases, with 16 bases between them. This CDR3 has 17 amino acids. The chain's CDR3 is CASSGNRRGTNTGELFF. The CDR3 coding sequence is TGTGCCAGCAGCGGAAACCGCAGGGGTACGAACACCGGGGAGCTGTTTTTT.

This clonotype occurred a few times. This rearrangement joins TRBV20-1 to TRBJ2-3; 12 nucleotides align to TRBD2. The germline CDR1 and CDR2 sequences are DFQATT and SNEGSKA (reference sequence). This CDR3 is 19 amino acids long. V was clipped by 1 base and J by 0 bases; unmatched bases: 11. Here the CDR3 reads CSARVDPSGRVASTDTQYF. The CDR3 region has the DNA TGCAGTGCTAGAGTTGATCCTAGCGGGAGGGTCGCTAGCACAGATACGCAGTATTTT.

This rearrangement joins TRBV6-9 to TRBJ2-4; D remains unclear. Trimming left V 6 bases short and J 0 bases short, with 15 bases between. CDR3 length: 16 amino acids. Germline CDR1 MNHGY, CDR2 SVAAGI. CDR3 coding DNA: TGTGCCAGCAGCCAACCGGGCTACATAGCCAAAAACATTCAGTACTTC. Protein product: CASSQPGYIAKNIQYF.

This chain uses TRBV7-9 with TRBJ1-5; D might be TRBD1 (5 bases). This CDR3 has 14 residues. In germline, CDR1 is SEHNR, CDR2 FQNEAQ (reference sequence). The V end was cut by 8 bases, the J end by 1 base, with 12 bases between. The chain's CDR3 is CASRRGGSNQPQHF. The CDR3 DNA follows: TGTGCCAGCCGCCGGGGGGGGAGCAATCAGCCCCAGCATTTT.